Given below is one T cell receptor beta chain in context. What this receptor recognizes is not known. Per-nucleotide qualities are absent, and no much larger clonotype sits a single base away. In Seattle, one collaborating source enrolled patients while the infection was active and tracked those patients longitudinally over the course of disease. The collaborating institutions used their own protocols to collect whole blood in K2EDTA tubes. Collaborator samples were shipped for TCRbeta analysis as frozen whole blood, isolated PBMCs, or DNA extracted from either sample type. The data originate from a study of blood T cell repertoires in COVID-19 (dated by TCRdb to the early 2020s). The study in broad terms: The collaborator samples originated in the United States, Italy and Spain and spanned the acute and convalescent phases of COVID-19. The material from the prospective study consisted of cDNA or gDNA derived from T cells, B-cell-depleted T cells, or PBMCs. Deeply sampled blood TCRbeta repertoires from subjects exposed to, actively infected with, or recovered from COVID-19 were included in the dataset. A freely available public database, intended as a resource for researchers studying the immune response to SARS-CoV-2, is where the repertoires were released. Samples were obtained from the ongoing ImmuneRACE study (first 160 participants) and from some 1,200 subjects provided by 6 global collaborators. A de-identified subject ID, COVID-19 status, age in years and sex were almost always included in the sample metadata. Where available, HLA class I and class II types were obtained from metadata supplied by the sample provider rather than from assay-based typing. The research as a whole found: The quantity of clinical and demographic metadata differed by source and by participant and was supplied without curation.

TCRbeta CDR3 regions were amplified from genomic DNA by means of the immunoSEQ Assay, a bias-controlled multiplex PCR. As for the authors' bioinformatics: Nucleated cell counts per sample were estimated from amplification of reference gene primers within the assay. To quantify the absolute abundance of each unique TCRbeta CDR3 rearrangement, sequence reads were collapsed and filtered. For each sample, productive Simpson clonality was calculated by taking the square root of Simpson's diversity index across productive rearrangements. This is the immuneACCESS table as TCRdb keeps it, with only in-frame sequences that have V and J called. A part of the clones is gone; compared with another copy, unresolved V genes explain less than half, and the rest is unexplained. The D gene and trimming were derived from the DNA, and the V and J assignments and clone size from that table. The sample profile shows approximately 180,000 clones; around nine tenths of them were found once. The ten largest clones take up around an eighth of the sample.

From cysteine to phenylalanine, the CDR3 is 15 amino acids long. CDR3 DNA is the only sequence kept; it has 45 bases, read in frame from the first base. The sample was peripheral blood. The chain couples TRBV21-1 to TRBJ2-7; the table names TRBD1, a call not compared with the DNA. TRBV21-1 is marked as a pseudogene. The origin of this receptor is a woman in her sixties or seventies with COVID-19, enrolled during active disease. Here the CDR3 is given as CASAHRDTGLYEQYF. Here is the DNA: TGTGCCAGCGCCCACCGGGACACGGGTCTCTACGAGCAGTACTTC.